This TCR beta chain was retrieved from a study of cytomegalovirus exposure and HLA in healthy donors. Amplification used 60 Vbeta primers and 13 Jbeta primers. How the authors handled the data: An analysis performed later counted around 80 million unique TCR beta chains (roughly 11 million of them shared). Sequencing used immunoSEQ multiplex PCR; TCRdb keeps in-frame clones, though not all of them. The DNA gave D and trimming, while V, J and clone size come from that table. The profile shows 100,000 to 150,000 clones, about a sixth of them singletons. With respect to this clone: Its antigen remains unknown.

Overall study findings and caveats: In vitro experiments confirmed that a few CMV-associated chains were specific for CMV antigens. More clonal expansion characterized HLA-associated TCR beta chains than equally common others in a later analysis. Owing to their indistinguishability, certain V segments, notably TRBV6-2 and TRBV6-3, were excluded.

V lost 3 bases to trimming and J lost 4 bases; unmatched junction nucleotides: 6. The CDR3 has 15 residues. Germline CDR1 is SGHDT and CDR2 is YYEEEE. The chain couples TRBV5-6 to TRBJ1-4; 7 bases fit TRBD1. The sequence was obtained from a female donor in good health and CMV-seropositive. The sequenced sample was PBMCs. The CDR3: CASSYRGRLNEKLFF. CDR3 DNA: TGTGCCAGCAGCTACAGGGGCAGACTTAATGAAAAACTGTTTTTT.